The sequence of this T cell receptor beta chain was determined in a study of cytomegalovirus exposure and HLA in healthy donors. The wider study: Clustering assigned 70% to 90% of the roughly 430 genotyped donors to the Caucasian-associated ancestry cluster. Study-level findings and limits: The likely origin of a cluster of highly shared sequence variants was a sequencing artifact. In an earlier analysis, about 87% or about 30%: the productive usage of most TCR beta V segments. Evidence from a later analysis indicated that most CMV-associated TCR beta chains looked HLA-restricted.

The PCR employed 60 Vbeta primers together with 13 Jbeta primers. This table comes from immunoSEQ multiplex PCR, and its TCRdb copy is limited to in-frame clones, with some not included. The repertoire has about 120,000 clones, around 76% of them found once; the top ten carry approximately 30%. The ends lost 5 bases at V and 0 bases at J; junction bases unmatched: 6. Germline V gene sequence: CDR1 LNHDA, CDR2 SQIVND (reference sequence). This CDR3 spans 15 amino acids. Only a few counts were recorded for this clone. No antigen is known for it. The sample was PBMCs. The chain is built from TRBV19 and TRBJ1-2, with 7 bases matching TRBD1. This TCR was sampled from a man in his 60s in good health and CMV-seropositive. The chain's CDR3 is CASSWGTDTNYGYTF. The CDR3 nucleotides are TGTGCCAGTAGTTGGGGGACAGACACTAACTATGGCTACACCTTC.